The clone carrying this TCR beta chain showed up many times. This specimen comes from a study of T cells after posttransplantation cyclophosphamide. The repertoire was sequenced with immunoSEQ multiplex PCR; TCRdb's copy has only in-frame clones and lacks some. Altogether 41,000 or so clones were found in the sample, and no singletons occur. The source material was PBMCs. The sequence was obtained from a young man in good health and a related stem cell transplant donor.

The DNA for the CDR3 is TGTGCCAGCATTGGGGCTCCCCTTTCATTGGATGAGCAGTTCTTC. It translates to CASIGAPLSLDEQFF. The V gene is TRBV6-1, the J gene TRBJ2-1; TRBD1 is a possible D gene (5 bases). Trimming stripped 7 bases from V and 8 bases from J, with 21 bases between. This CDR3 spans 15 amino acids. CDR1 is MNHNS and CDR2 is SASEGT in the germline V gene.